One and the same sample provided the 23 T cell receptor beta chains below, sequenced in a study of T cell repertoires in cytomegalovirus infection. No cognate antigen is known for these TCRs. TCRdb re-called the reads with MiXCR, one entry per CDR3 protein. The sample carries hundreds of thousands of distinct CDR3 sequences, approximately 40% recorded once. The source was cultured PBMCs, collected from culture after CMV antigen stimulation. The source of these receptors is a human donor in good health (CMV status not recorded). Some clones in this sample may be carry-over from other donors' samples.

J is TRBJ2-1 and V is TRBV7-4; TRBD1 agrees at 11 bases. The germline gives CDR1 SGHVT, CDR2 SQSDAQ. The CDR3 contains 15 residues. J was trimmed by 6 bases and V by 5 bases; bases with no gene match: 6. In DNA form, the CDR3 reads TGTGCCAGCAGCATCCGGGACAGGGGGGCCAATGAGCAGTTCTTC. The encoded protein is CASSIRDRGANEQFF.

The V gene is TRBV5-1, the J gene TRBJ2-7, with 7 bases aligning to TRBD1. Germline CDR1 SGHRS, CDR2 YFSETQ. V gave up 6 bases and J gave up 1 base; unmatched junction bases: 10. The CDR3 totals 15 residues. The CDR3 loop reads CASTPGQADSYEQYF. CDR3 coding DNA: TGCGCCAGCACCCCCGGACAGGCCGATTCCTACGAGCAGTACTTC.

The V and J genes are TRBV28 and TRBJ2-3; D is possibly TRBD1 or TRBD2 (5 bases each). Trimming cost V 4 bases and J 4 bases, with 18 bases left between them. Germline V CDR1 and CDR2: MDHEN, SYDVKM. The CDR3 contains 16 residues. CDR3 region: CASSSLPGRKPDTQYF. DNA for the CDR3: TGTGCCAGCAGTTCGCTTCCGGGACGGAAACCAGATACGCAGTATTTT.

The CDR3 loop is CASSLVWSGSTDTQYF. The CDR3, as DNA: TGTGCCAGCAGTTTAGTATGGAGCGGGAGCACAGATACGCAGTATTTT. The rearrangement uses TRBV28 and TRBJ2-3; the D gene is possibly TRBD2 (6 bases). This CDR3 has 16 residues. Trimming took off 2 bases at V and 0 bases at J, with 12 bases between the two ends. Germline CDR1 reads MDHEN; CDR2 reads SYDVKM.

This clonotype has more than one count but fewer than ten. The chain uses TRBV2 and TRBJ2-3; weak D call: TRBD2 (7 bases). Germline V gene data show CDR1 as SNHLY and CDR2 as FYNNEI. This CDR3 is 14 amino acids long. Trimming took off 1 base at V and 4 bases at J, with 9 bases between the two ends. In nucleotides, the CDR3 is TGTGCCAGCAGTGAAGTGGGGGGGCCAGATACGCAGTATTTT. This codes for CASSEVGGPDTQYF.

The genes are TRBV7-9 and TRBJ1-2; D gene uncertain. This CDR3 is built from 15 residues. Per the germline V gene, CDR1 is SEHNR and CDR2 is FQNEAQ (reference sequence). With 0 bases removed from V and 4 bases from J, the gap between germline ends came to 12 bases. The CDR3 DNA reads TGTGCCAGCAGCTTAGCTTCTAGGTCGGGCTATGGCTACACCTTC. Translation: CASSLASRSGYGYTF.

CDR3 protein: CASSLGSANEKLFF. CDR3 bases: TGTGCCAGCAGCTTAGGTTCGGCTAATGAAAAACTGTTTTTT. This chain uses TRBV7-9 with TRBJ1-4; D unclear. The CDR3 spans 14 residues. Trimming stripped 1 base from V and 3 bases from J, with 6 bases between. Germline CDR1 is SEHNR and CDR2 is FQNEAQ (reference sequence).

The sample holds a few counts of this clonotype. V gene TRBV28 combines with J gene TRBJ1-1, with D hard to call. CDR3 length equals 13 residues. The germline V gene encodes CDR1 MDHEN and CDR2 SYDVKM. Trimming took 5 bases from V and 8 from J, leaving 15 bases between them. In DNA form, the CDR3 reads TGTGCCAGCAGTGTCATCGGAGTTCACGAAGCTTTCTTT. Its translation: CASSVIGVHEAFF. Complete variable domain (other parts from reference TRBV28 and TRBJ1-1): DVKVTQSSRYLVKRTGEKVFLECVQDMDHENMFWYRQDPGLGLRLIYFSYDVKMKEKGDIPEGYSVSREKKERFSLILESASTNQTSMYLCASSVIGVHEAFFGQGTRLTVV.

The chain joins TRBV30 to TRBJ2-3, with 7 nucleotides matching TRBD1. Germline CDR1 reads GTSNPN; CDR2 reads SVGIG (reference sequence). The trim removed 4 bases at V and 14 bases at J, leaving 9 bases unmatched. This CDR3 has 11 amino acids. The CDR3 loop is CAWKKEDRRYF. The CDR3 DNA follows: TGTGCCTGGAAGAAGGAGGACAGGAGGTATTTT.

The V gene is TRBV12-3 or TRBV12-4, the J gene TRBJ2-5, with 10 bases fitting TRBD1. The CDR3 length is 13 residues. V shed 8 bases and J 4 bases; nucleotides not matched to a gene: 4. Here the CDR3 DNA reads TGTGCCAGCTGGGGACAGGGGAGAGAGACCCAGTACTTC. Its translation: CASWGQGRETQYF.

The V gene is TRBV7-2, the J gene TRBJ2-1; 9 nucleotides line up with TRBD2. The germline V gene encodes CDR1 SGHTA and CDR2 FQGNSA. V trimming: 3 bases; J trimming: 4 bases; junction bases outside the gene matches: 7. The CDR3 contains 16 residues. CDR3 amino acids: CASSLGGAGGYNEQFF. The CDR3 coding sequence is TGTGCCAGCAGCTTGGGTGGAGCGGGAGGTTACAATGAGCAGTTCTTC. The whole variable domain, filled in from reference TRBV7-2 and TRBJ2-1, reads GAGVSQSPSNKVTEKGKDVELRCDPISGHTALYWYRQSLGQGLEFLIYFQGNSAPDKSGLPSDRFSAERTGGSVSTLTIQRTQQEDSAVYLCASSLGGAGGYNEQFFGPGTRLTVL.

This clonotype was counted a few times. This chain connects TRBV12-3 or TRBV12-4 to TRBJ2-3; D possibly corresponds to TRBD2 (6 bases). The V and J ends lost 7 bases and 4 bases respectively, with 15 bases between them. This CDR3 spans 14 amino acids. CDR3: CASTYVGGADTQYF. In DNA form, the CDR3 reads TGTGCCAGCACCTATGTCGGCGGGGCAGATACGCAGTATTTT.

This clonotype has only a few counts. The gene calls are TRBV2 and TRBJ1-2; D possibly corresponds to TRBD1 (5 bases). The CDR3 runs to 13 residues. CDR1 is SNHLY and CDR2 is FYNNEI in the germline V gene. The germline V and J ends were trimmed by 7 bases and 4 bases, with 13 bases remaining between them. This CDR3 is CASTSTETYGYTF. CDR3 bases: TGTGCCAGCACTTCGACAGAAACCTATGGCTACACCTTC.

The J gene is TRBJ2-7, the V gene TRBV5-4; D unresolved. CDR3 size: 14 residues. V lost 0 bases and J lost 5, with 12 bases in between. Germline CDR1 SGHNT, CDR2 YYREEE (reference sequence). The CDR3 nucleotides read TGTGCCAGCAGCTTGGACTACTCCTCAGACGAGCAGTACTTC. Its protein product is CASSLDYSSDEQYF.

The CDR3, as DNA: TGTGCCAGCAGTGAAACAGGGCCAGGGAGGATCTACAATGAGCAGTTCTTC. Its protein product is CASSETGPGRIYNEQFF. This chain uses TRBV2 with TRBJ2-1; either TRBD1 or TRBD2 may supply D (6 bases each). With 2 bases removed from V and 3 bases from J, the gap between germline ends came to 17 bases. CDR3 length equals 17 residues. Germline CDR1 is SNHLY and CDR2 is FYNNEI.

V usage is TRBV19 and J usage is TRBJ1-1; a weak D match, TRBD1 (5 bases). The V gene lost 2 bases and the J gene lost 5 bases, with 9 bases spanning the gap. From germline, CDR1 is LNHDA and CDR2 SQIVND (reference sequence). There are 13 residues in the CDR3. CDR3 residues: CASSITGSTEAFF. The CDR3 bases are TGTGCCAGTAGTATAACAGGAAGTACTGAAGCTTTCTTT. The entire variable domain, with the rest obtained from reference TRBV19 and TRBJ1-1, is as follows: DGGITQSPKYLFRKEGQNVTLSCEQNLNHDAMYWYRQDPGQGLRLIYYSQIVNDFQKGDIAEGYSVSREKKESFPLTVTSAQKNPTAFYLCASSITGSTEAFFGQGTRLTVV.

Concerning this clonotype: One end of the junction varies from germline; a read error may be responsible. The J gene is TRBJ1-6, the V gene TRBV6-1, with D unresolved. CDR3 length: 16 residues. CDR1 is MNHNS and CDR2 is SASEGT in the germline V gene. CDR3 amino acids: CASSEGRPENNLPLHF. CDR3 nucleotides: TGTGCCAGCAGTGAAGGTCGGCCGGAAAACAATTTACCCCTCCACTTT.

The chain links TRBV12-5 to TRBJ2-1, with D tentatively TRBD1 or TRBD2 (5 bases each). The length of the CDR3 is 15 residues. CDR1 and CDR2 (germline): LGHNT, FRNRAP. With 5 bases removed from V and 7 bases from J, the gap between germline ends came to 18 bases. CDR3: CASGGRDGDPNEQFF. CDR3 bases: TGTGCTAGTGGTGGCCGGGACGGAGACCCGAATGAGCAGTTCTTC.

V and J are TRBV10-3 and TRBJ2-3; perhaps TRBD2 as D (6 bases). CDR3 length: 16 amino acids. In germline, CDR1 is ENHRY, CDR2 SYGVKD. V was shortened by 0 bases and J by 2 bases, with 12 bases between the two germline ends. CDR3 sequence (DNA): TGTGCCATCAGTGAGTCCTACGGGAGCTACACAGATACGCAGTATTTT. Translating it yields CAISESYGSYTDTQYF.

A remark on this clonotype: Being one base from a much bigger clone, this may be a read error. The missing conserved phenylalanine or tryptophan at the end of this CDR3 makes a read error likely. The chain joins TRBV7-2 to TRBJ2-2, with unresolved D. Per germline, CDR1 SGHTA and CDR2 FQGNSA. Trimming removed 3 bases from V and 1 base from J, with 3 bases in between. The CDR3 spans 13 residues. CDR3 sequence: CASSLRNTGELFS. CDR3 DNA sequence: TGTGCCAGCAGCTTGAGGAACACCGGGGAGCTGTTTTCT.

This clonotype was detected only a few times. V gene TRBV20-1 combines with J gene TRBJ1-4; possibly TRBD1 for D (5 bases). The CDR3 has 15 amino acids. The V end lost 6 bases, the J end lost 0 bases, and 14 bases lay between the germline ends. The germline V gene encodes CDR1 DFQATT and CDR2 SNEGSKA (reference sequence). The chain's CDR3 is CSAGPLGATNEKLFF. The CDR3 DNA follows: TGCAGTGCCGGGCCCCTGGGGGCAACTAATGAAAAACTGTTTTTT.

This clonotype was observed a few times. V and J are TRBV7-6 and TRBJ1-1; TRBD1 matches 9 bases. The trim removed 6 bases at V and 4 bases at J, leaving 6 bases unmatched. Germline CDR1 is SGHVS and CDR2 is FNYEAQ. The CDR3 runs 14 residues. The CDR3, as DNA: TGTGCCAGCAGGTCGGGACAGGGAGGCACTGAAGCTTTCTTT. Translated: CASRSGQGGTEAFF.

The rearrangement links TRBV6-8 to TRBJ2-3; D might be TRBD2 (6 bases). The germline V and J ends were trimmed by 7 bases and 5 bases, with 19 bases remaining between them. The CDR3 length is 15 residues. Germline V gene lookup returns CDR1 MNHGY and CDR2 SAAAGT. The CDR3 DNA sequence: TGTGCCAGCACCCTCCTGGGGGGATTCGTAGATACGCAGTATTTT. Its translation: CASTLLGGFVDTQYF.